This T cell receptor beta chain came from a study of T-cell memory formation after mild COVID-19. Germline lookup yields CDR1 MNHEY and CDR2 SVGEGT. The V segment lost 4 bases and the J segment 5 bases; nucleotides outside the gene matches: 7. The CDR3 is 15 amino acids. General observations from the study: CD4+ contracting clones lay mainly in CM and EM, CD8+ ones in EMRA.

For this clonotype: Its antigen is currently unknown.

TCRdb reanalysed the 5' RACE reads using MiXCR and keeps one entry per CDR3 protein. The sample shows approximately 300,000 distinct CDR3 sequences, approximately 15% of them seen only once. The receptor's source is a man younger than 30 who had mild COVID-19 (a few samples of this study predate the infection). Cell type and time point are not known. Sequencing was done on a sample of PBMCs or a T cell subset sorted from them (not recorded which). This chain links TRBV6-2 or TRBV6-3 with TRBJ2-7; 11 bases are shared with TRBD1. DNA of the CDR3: TGTGCCAGCAGTTCTCGGACAGGGGGCGGCAACGAGCAGTACGTC. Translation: CASSSRTGGGNEQYV.